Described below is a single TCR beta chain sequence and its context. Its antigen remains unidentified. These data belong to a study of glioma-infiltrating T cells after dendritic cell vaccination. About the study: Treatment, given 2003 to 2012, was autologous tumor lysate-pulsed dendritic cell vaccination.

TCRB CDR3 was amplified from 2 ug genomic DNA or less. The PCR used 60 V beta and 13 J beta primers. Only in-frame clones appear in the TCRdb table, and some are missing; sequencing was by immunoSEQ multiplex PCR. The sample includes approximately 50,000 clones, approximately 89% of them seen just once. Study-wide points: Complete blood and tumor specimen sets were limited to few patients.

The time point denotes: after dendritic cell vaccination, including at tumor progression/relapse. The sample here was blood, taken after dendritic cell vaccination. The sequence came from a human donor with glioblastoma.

The CDR3 loop is CASSLRAGGTDTQYF. DNA for the CDR3: TGTGCCAGCAGCTTACGGGCGGGAGGCACAGATACGCAGTATTTT. This chain uses TRBV5-6 with TRBJ2-3, with 7 nucleotides matching TRBD2. CDR1 and CDR2 (germline): SGHDT, YYEEEE. This CDR3 contains 15 residues. The V segment lost 2 bases and the J segment 1 base; nucleotides outside the gene matches: 4.